One and the same sample provided the 3 T cell receptor beta chains below, sequenced in a study of immune evolution from preneoplasia to lung adenocarcinoma. The data were produced by immunoSEQ multiplex PCR, yet TCRdb's version contains in-frame clones alone and is incomplete. The repertoire includes approximately 26,000 clones, roughly 70% of them detected once, and roughly 5.8% sits in the top ten. The specimen was FFPE invasive lung adenocarcinoma tissue. These receptors all come from a person in their sixties or seventies with invasive lung adenocarcinoma. Some clones in this sample may be carry-over from other donors' samples.

The rearrangement joins TRBV2 to TRBJ2-1; 10 nucleotides line up with TRBD2. V trimming: 7 bases; J trimming: 10 bases; junction bases outside the gene matches: 13. In germline, CDR1 is SNHLY, CDR2 FYNNEI. The CDR3 consists of 15 residues. The CDR3 loop is CASMIASGGSREQFF. CDR3 sequence (DNA): TGTGCCAGCATGATAGCTAGCGGGGGCTCCCGAGAGCAGTTCTTC.

This clone was recorded once. V gene TRBV9 combines with J gene TRBJ2-3; D is uncertain. Trimming stripped 4 bases from V and 6 bases from J, with 18 bases between. Germline V gene data show CDR1 as SGDLS and CDR2 as YYNGEE. CDR3 length equals 15 residues. Here the CDR3 reads CASSRLEGIGDTQYF. In DNA, the CDR3 is TGTGCCAGCAGCCGATTAGAAGGGATTGGGGATACGCAGTATTTT.

The chain carries TRBV7-2 and TRBJ2-7; D gene unclear. CDR3 size: 15 residues. V was trimmed by 5 bases and J by 0 bases, leaving 14 bases between them. Germline CDR1 and CDR2: SGHTA and FQGNSA. The CDR3 nucleotides are TGTGCCAGCAGCATGGGATCTACAGCCTCCTACGAGCAGTACTTC. Its translation: CASSMGSTASYEQYF.